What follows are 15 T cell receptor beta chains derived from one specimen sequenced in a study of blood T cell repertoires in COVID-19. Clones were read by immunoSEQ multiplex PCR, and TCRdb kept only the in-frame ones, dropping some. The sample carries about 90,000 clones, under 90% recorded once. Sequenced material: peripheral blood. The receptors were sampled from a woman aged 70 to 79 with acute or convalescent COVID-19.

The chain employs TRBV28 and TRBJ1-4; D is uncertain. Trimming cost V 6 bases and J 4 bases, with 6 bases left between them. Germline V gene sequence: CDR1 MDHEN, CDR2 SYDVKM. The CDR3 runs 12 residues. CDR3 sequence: CASRGYNEKLFF. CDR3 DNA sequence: TGTGCCAGCAGGGGCTATAATGAAAAACTGTTTTTT.

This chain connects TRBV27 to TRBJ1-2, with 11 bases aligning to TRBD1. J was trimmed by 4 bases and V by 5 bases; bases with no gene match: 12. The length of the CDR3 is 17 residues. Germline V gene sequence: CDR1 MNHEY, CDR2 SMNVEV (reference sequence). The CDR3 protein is CASSPHKDRGLGYGYTF. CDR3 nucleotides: TGTGCCAGCAGTCCCCACAAGGACAGGGGGCTTGGCTATGGCTACACCTTC.

CDR3 nucleotides: TGTGCCAGCAGCTTGAATAGCGGGGGGGCCACTGAGCAGTTCTTC. Encoded protein: CASSLNSGGATEQFF. V gene TRBV7-9 combines with J gene TRBJ2-1, with TRBD2 matching 11 bases. CDR3 length equals 15 residues. The germline CDR1 and CDR2 sequences are SEHNR and FQNEAQ (reference sequence). V was pared by 3 bases and J by 9 bases, with 7 bases of the junction left unmatched.

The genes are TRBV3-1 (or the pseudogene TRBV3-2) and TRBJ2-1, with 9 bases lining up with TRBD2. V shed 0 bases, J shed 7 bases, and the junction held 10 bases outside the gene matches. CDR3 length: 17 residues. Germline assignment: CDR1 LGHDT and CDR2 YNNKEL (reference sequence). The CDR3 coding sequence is TGTGCCAGCAGCCAAGACCGCTGGGCGGGAGGGCGGAATGAGCAGTTCTTC. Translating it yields CASSQDRWAGGRNEQFF.

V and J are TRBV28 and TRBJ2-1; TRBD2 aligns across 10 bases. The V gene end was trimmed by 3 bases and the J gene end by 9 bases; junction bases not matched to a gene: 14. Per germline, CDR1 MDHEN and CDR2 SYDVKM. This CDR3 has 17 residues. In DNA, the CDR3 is TGTGCCAGCAGTTTTAACGGGAGGGGACTAGCGAACGGTGAGCAGTTCTTC. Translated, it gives CASSFNGRGLANGEQFF.

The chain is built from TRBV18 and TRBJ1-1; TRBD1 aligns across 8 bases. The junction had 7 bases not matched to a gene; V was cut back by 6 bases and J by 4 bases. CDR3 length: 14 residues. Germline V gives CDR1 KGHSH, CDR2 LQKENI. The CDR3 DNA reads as TGTGCCAGCTCCCTAGGACAGGGAGCCACTGAAGCTTTCTTT. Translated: CASSLGQGATEAFF.

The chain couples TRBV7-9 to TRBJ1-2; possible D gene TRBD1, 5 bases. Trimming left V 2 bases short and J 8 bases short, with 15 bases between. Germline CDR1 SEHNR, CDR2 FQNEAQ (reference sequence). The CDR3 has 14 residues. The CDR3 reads CASSLSIGQGGYTF. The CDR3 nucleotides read TGTGCCAGCAGCTTAAGCATAGGGCAGGGAGGCTACACCTTC.

CDR3 sequence reads: CAWSVLSSPLAYEQYF. CDR3 DNA: TGTGCCTGGAGTGTTCTTTCCTCCCCACTCGCCTACGAGCAGTACTTC. This chain joins TRBV30 and TRBJ2-7; D is undetermined. V was clipped by 0 bases and J by 2 bases, with 17 bases between them. The CDR3 totals 16 residues. CDR1 and CDR2 from the germline V gene are GTSNPN and SVGIG (reference sequence).

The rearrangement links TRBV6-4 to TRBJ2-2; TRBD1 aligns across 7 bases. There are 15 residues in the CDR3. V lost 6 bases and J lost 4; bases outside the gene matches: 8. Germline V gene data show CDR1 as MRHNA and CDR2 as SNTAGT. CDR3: CASRTPGQSTGELFF. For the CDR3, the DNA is TGTGCCAGCAGGACTCCGGGACAGAGCACCGGGGAGCTGTTTTTT.

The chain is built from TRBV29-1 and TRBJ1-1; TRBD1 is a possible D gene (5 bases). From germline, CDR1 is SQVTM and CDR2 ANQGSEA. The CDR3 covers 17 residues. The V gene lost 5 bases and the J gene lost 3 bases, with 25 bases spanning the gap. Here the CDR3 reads CSVRGGTWGERDTEAFF. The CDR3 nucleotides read TGCAGCGTTAGAGGAGGAACCTGGGGGGAGAGGGACACTGAAGCTTTCTTT.

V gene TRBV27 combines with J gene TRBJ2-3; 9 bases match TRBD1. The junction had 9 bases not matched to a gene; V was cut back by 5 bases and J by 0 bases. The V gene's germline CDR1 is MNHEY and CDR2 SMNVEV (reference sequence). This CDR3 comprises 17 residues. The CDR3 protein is CASSPPWDRASTDTQYF. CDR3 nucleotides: TGTGCCAGCAGTCCCCCCTGGGACAGGGCTAGCACAGATACGCAGTATTTT.

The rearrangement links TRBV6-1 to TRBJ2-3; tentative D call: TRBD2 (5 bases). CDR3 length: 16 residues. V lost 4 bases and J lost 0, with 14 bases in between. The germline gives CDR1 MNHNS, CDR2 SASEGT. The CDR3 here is CASSVRAGPSTDTQYF. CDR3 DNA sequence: TGTGCCAGCAGTGTCCGGGCGGGCCCAAGCACAGATACGCAGTATTTT.

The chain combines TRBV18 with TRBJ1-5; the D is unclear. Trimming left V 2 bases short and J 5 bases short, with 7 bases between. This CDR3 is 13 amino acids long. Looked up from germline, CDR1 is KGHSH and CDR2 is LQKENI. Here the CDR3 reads CASSPDLDQPQHF. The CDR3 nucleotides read TGTGCCAGCTCACCAGACCTAGATCAGCCCCAGCATTTT.

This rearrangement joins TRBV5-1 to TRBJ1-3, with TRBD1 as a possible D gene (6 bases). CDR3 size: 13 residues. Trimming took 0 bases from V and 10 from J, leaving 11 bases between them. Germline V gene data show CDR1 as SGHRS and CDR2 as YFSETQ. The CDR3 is CASSLEQGYTIYF. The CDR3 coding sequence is TGCGCCAGCAGCTTGGAACAGGGCTATACCATATATTTT. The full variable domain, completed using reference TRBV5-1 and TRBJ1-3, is KAGVTQTPRYLIKTRGQQVTLSCSPISGHRSVSWYQQTPGQGLQFLFEYFSETQRNKGNFPGRFSGRQFSNSRSEMNVSTLELGDSALYLCASSLEQGYTIYFGEGSWLTVV.

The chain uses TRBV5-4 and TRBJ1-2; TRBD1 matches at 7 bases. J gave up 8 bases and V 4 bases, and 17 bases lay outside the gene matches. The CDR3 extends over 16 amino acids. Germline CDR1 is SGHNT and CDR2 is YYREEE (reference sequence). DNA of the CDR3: TGTGCCAGCAGCACCCGCGACAGGGCGCGCTATCGGGGCTACACCTTC. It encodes CASSTRDRARYRGYTF.